This T cell receptor beta chain was identified during a study of blood T cell repertoires in COVID-19. For the study at large: The origin of the acute and convalescent COVID-19 samples was the United States, Italy and Spain. Nucleic acid was either cDNA or gDNA, and it came from T cells, B-cell-depleted T cells, or PBMCs.

Per the original methods: Counts of nucleated cells, estimated from reference gene primer amplification, were obtained. This table comes from immunoSEQ multiplex PCR, and its TCRdb copy is limited to in-frame clones, with some not included. That table supplies the V and J calls and clone size; D and trimming were determined from the DNA. The sample has roughly 100,000 clones, 84% seen once; the top ten hold 13%. V lost 7 bases, J lost 0 bases, and 7 bases lay in between. Germline CDR1 is MNHEY and CDR2 is SVGAGI. The CDR3 spans 13 residues. The source material was peripheral blood. This TCR was sampled from a human donor in a cohort sampled during active or convalescent COVID-19. The genes are TRBV6-5 and TRBJ1-5; D is unresolved. CDR3 region: CASKRNSNQPQHF. Here the CDR3 DNA reads TGTGCCAGCAAGCGAAATAGCAATCAGCCCCAGCATTTT.